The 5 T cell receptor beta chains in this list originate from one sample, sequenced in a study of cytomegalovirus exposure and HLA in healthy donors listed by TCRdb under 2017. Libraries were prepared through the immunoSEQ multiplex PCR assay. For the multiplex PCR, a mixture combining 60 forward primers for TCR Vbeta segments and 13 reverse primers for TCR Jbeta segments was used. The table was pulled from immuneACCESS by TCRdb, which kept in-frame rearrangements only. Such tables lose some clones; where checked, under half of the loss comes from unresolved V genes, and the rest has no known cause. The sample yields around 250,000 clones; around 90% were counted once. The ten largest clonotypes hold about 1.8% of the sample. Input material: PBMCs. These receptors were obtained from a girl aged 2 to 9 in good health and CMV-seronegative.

The chain's CDR3 is CASSYRKGANYGYTF. The CDR3 coding sequence is TGTGCCAGCAGCTACCGGAAGGGAGCTAACTATGGCTACACCTTC. The chain recombines TRBV13 with TRBJ1-2; D is undetermined. This CDR3 spans 15 amino acids. The germline V and J ends were trimmed by 4 bases and 0 bases, with 12 bases remaining between them. Germline CDR1 reads PRHDT; CDR2 reads FYEKMQ (reference sequence).

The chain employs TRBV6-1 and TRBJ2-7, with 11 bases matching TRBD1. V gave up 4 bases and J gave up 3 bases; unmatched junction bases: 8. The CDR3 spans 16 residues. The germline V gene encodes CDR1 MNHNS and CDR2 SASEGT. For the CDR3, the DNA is TGTGCCAGCAGTGTTCTGGGACAGGGGGGACTCTACGAGCAGTACTTC. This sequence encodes CASSVLGQGGLYEQYF.

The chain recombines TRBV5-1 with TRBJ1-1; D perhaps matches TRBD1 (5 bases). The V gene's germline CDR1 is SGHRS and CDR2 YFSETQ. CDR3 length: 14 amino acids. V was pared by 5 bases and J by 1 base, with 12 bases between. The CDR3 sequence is CASSSGLTNTEAFF. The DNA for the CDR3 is TGCGCCAGCAGTTCGGGACTGACGAACACTGAAGCTTTCTTT.

CDR3 DNA: TGTGCCAGCAGCTTGGGAGGGGGGGCTGAAGCTTTCTTT. Translating gives CASSLGGGAEAFF. The gene calls are TRBV7-9 and TRBJ1-1, with D perhaps matching TRBD1 (6 bases). The CDR3 extends over 13 amino acids. Trimming shortened V by 3 bases and J by 6 bases, and 11 bases separated the two germline ends. The germline CDR1 and CDR2 sequences are SEHNR and FQNEAQ (reference sequence).

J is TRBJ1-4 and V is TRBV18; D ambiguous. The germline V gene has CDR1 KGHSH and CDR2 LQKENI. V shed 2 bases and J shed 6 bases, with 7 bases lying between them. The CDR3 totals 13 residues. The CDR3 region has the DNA TGTGCCAGCTCACCATTGAGGGATGAAAAACTGTTTTTT. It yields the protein CASSPLRDEKLFF. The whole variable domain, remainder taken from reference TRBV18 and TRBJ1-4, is NAGVMQNPRHLVRRRGQEARLRCSPMKGHSHVYWYRQLPEEGLKFMVYLQKENIIDESGMPKERFSAEFPKEGPSILRIQQVVRGDSAAYFCASSPLRDEKLFFGSGTQLSVL.